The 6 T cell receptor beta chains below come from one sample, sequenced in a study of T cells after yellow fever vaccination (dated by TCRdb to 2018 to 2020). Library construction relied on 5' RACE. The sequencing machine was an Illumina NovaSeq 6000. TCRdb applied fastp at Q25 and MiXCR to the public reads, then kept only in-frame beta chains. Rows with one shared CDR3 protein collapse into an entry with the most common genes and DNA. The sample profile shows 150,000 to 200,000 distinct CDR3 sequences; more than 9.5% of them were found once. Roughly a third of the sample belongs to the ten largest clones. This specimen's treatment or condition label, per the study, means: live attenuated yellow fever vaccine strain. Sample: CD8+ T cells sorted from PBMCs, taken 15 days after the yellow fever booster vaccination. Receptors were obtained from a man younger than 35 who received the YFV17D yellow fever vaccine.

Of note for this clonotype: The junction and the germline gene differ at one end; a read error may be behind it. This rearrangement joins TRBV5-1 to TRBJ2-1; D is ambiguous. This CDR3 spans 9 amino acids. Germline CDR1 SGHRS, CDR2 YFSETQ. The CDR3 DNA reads TGCGCCAGCAGCTTGGGTAGCCTCTTC. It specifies CASSLGSLF.

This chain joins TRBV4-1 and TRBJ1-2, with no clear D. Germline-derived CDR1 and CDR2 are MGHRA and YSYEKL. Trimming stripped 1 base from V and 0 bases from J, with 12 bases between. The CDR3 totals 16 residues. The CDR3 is CASSQGVSRANYGYTF. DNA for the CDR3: TGCGCCAGCAGCCAAGGGGTGTCCAGAGCTAACTATGGCTACACCTTC.

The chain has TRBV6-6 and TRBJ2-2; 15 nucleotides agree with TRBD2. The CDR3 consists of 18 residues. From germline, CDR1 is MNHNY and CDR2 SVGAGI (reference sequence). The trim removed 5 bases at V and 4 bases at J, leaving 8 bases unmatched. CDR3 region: CASSLGLAGGPVTGELFF. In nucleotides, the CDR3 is TGTGCCAGCAGTCTTGGACTAGCGGGGGGGCCCGTCACCGGGGAGCTGTTTTTT.

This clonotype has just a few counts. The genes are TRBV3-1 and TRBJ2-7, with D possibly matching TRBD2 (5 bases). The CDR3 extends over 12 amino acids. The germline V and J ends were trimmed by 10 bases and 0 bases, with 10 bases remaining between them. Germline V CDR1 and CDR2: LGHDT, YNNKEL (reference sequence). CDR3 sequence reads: CATLGGSYEQYV. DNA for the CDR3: TGTGCCACCCTAGGAGGCTCCTACGAGCAGTACGTC.

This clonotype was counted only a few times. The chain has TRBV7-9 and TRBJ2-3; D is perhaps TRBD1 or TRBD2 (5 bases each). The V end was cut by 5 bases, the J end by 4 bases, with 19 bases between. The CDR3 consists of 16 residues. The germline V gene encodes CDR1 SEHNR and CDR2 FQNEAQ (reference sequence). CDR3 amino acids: CASSGPDNEGSDTQYF. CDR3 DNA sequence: TGTGCCAGCAGCGGACCCGATAACGAGGGGTCAGATACGCAGTATTTT.

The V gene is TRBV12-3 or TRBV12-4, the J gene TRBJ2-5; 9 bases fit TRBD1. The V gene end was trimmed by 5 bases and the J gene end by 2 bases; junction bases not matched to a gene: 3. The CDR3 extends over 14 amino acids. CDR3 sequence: CASSIQGAQETQYF. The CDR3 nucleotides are TGTGCCAGCAGTATACAGGGGGCGCAAGAGACCCAGTACTTC.